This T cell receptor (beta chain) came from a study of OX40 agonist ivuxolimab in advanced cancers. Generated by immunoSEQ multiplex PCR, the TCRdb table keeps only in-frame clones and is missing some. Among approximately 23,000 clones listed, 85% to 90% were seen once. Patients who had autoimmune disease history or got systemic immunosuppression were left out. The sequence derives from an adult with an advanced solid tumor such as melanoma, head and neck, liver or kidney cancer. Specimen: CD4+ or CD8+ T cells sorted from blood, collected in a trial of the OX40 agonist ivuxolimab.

The CDR3 sequence: CSALRGSEAFF. The CDR3 bases are TGCAGTGCTCTGCGGGGTAGTGAAGCTTTCTTT. J is TRBJ1-1 and V is TRBV20-1; D not certain. Germline-derived CDR1 and CDR2 are DFQATT and SNEGSKA (reference sequence). The CDR3 is 11 amino acids. V lost 5 bases and J lost 7, with 11 bases in between.